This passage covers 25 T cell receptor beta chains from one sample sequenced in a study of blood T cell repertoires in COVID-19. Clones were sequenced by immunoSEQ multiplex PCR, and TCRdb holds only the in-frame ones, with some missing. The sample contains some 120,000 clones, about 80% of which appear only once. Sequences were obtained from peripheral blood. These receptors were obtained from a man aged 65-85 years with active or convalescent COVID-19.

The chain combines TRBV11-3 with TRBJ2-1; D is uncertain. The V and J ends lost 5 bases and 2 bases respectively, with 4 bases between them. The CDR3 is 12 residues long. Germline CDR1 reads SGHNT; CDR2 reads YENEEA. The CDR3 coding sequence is TGTGCCAGCAGCACAGCCTACAATGAGCAGTTCTTC. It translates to CASSTAYNEQFF.

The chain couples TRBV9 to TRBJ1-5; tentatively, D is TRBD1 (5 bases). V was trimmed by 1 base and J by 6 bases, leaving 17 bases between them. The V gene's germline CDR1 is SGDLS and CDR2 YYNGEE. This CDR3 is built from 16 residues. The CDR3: CASSVMGGTLGQPQHF. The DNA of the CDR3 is TGTGCCAGCAGCGTAATGGGAGGGACCCTCGGTCAGCCCCAGCATTTT.

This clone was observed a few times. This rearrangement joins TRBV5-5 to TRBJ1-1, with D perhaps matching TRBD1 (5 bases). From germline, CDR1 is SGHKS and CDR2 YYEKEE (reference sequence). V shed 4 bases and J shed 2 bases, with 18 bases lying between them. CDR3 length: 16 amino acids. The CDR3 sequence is CASSPSSSGLNTEAFF. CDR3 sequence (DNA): TGTGCCAGCAGCCCGTCAAGCTCGGGACTCAACACTGAAGCTTTCTTT.

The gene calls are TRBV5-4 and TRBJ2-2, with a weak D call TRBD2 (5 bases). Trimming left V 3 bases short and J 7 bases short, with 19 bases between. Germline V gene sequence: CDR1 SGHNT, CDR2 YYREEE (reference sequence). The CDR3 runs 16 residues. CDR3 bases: TGTGCCAGCAGCTCCTCGGGCGTCTTCGAGGGCGGGGAGCTGTTTTTT. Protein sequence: CASSSSGVFEGGELFF.

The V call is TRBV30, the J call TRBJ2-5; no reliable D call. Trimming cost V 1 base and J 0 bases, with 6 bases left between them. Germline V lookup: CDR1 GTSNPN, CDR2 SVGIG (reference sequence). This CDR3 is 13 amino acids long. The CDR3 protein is CAWSGGNQETQYF. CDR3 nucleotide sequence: TGTGCCTGGAGTGGAGGCAACCAAGAGACCCAGTACTTC.

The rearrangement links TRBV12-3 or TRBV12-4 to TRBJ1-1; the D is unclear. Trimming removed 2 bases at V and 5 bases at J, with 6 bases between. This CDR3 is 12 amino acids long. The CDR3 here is CASSLLRTEAFF. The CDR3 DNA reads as TGTGCCAGCAGTTTATTACGGACTGAAGCTTTCTTT.

The CDR3 coding sequence is TGCGCCAGCAGCGTGGGACAGGGTATGAACACTGAAGCTTTCTTT. Its translation: CASSVGQGMNTEAFF. The chain recombines TRBV5-1 with TRBJ1-1; TRBD1 agrees at 9 bases. Looked up from germline, CDR1 is SGHRS and CDR2 is YFSETQ. This CDR3 contains 15 residues. The V segment lost 4 bases and the J segment 0 bases; nucleotides outside the gene matches: 4.

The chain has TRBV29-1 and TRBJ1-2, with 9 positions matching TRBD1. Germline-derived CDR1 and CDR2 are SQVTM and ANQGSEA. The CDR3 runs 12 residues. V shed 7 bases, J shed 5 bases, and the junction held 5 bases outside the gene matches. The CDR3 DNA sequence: TGCAGCGAGCGGACAGGGGCTTATGGCTACACCTTC. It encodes CSERTGAYGYTF.

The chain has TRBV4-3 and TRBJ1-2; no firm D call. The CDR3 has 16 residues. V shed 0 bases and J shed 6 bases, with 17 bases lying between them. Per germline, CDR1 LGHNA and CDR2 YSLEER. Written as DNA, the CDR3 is TGCGCCAGCAGCCAAGATCTAGCGCGGGGAAAGGATGGCTACACCTTC. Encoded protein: CASSQDLARGKDGYTF.

In nucleotides, the CDR3 is TGTGCCAGCAGCCGAACCCGGGGCACTGAAGCTTTCTTT. Translating gives CASSRTRGTEAFF. This chain uses TRBV6-5 with TRBJ1-1; D not resolved. CDR3 length: 13 residues. In germline, CDR1 is MNHEY, CDR2 SVGAGI. Trimming removed 6 bases at V and 4 bases at J, with 12 bases between.

The CDR3 loop reads CASSLAAGEQFF. The CDR3, as DNA: TGTGCCAGCAGCTTGGCCGCGGGTGAGCAGTTCTTC. The rearrangement uses TRBV5-6 and TRBJ2-1; D is possibly TRBD2 (5 bases). V was pared by 0 bases and J by 9 bases, with 7 bases between. The germline CDR1 and CDR2 sequences are SGHDT and YYEEEE. The CDR3 spans 12 residues.

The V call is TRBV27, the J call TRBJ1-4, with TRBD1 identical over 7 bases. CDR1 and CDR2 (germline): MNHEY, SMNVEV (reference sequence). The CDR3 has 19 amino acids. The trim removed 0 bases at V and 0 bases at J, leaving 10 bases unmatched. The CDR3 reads CASSLSGDRLIATNEKLFF. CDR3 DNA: TGTGCCAGCAGTTTATCCGGGGACAGACTTATTGCAACTAATGAAAAACTGTTTTTT.

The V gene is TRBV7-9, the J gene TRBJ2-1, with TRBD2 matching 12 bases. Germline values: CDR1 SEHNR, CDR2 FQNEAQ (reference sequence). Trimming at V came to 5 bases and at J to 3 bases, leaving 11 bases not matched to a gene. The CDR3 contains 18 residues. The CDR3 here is CASSPPFTSGRNYNEQFF. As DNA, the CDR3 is TGTGCCAGCAGCCCCCCTTTCACTAGCGGGAGGAACTACAATGAGCAGTTCTTC.

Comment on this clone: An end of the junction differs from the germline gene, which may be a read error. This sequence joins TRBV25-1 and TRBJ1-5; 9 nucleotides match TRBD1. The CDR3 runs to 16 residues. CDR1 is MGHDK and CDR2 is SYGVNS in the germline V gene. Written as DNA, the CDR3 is TGTGCCAGCAGTGCCGGAACGGGACAGGGCAATGAGCCCCAGCATTTT. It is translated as CASSAGTGQGNEPQHF.

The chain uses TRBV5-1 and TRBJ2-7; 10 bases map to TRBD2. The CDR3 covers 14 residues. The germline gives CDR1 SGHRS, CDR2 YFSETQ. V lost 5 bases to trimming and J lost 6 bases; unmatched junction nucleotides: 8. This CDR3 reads CASRPLAGESEQYF. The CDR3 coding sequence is TGCGCCAGCAGGCCTCTAGCGGGAGAATCCGAGCAGTACTTC. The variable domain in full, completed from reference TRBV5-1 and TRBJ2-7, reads KAGVTQTPRYLIKTRGQQVTLSCSPISGHRSVSWYQQTPGQGLQFLFEYFSETQRNKGNFPGRFSGRQFSNSRSEMNVSTLELGDSALYLCASRPLAGESEQYFGPGTRLTVT.

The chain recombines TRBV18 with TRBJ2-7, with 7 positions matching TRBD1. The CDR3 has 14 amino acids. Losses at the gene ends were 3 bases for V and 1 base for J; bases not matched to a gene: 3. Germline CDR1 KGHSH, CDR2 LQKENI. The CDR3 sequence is CASSPMGQSYEQYF. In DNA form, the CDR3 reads TGTGCCAGCTCACCGATGGGACAGTCCTACGAGCAGTACTTC.

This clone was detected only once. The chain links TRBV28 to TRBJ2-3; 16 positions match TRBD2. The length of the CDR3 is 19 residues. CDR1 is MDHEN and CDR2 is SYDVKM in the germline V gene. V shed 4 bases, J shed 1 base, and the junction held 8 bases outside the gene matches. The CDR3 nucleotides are TGTGCCAGCAGTTATAGGGGACTAGCGGGAGGGCCTGGCACAGATACGCAGTATTTT. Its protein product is CASSYRGLAGGPGTDTQYF.

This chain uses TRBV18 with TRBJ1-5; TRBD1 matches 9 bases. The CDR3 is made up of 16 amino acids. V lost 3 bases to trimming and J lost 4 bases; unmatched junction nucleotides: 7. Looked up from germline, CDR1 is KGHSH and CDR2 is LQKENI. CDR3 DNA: TGTGCCAGCTCACCGGGACAGGGACCGCTAAATCAGCCCCAGCATTTT. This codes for CASSPGQGPLNQPQHF.

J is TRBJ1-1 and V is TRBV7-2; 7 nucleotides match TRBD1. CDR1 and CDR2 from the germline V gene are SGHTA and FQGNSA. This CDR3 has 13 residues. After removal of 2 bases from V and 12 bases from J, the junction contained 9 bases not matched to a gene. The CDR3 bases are TGTGCCAGCAGCTTAAAGACAGGGATAATGACTTTCTTT. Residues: CASSLKTGIMTFF.

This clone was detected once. The chain's CDR3 is CATRVPGAGGQETQYF. CDR3 coding DNA: TGTGCCACCAGAGTCCCAGGGGCGGGAGGGCAAGAGACCCAGTACTTC. The chain joins TRBV15 to TRBJ2-5; 9 bases line up with TRBD2. Germline assignment: CDR1 LNHNV and CDR2 YYDKDF (reference sequence). CDR3 length: 16 amino acids. V dropped 6 bases and J dropped 2; count of bases not matched to a gene: 10. The full variable domain, completed using reference TRBV15 and TRBJ2-5, is DAMVIQNPRYQVTQFGKPVTLSCSQTLNHNVMYWYQQKSSQAPKLLFHYYDKDFNNEADTPDNFQSRRPNTSFCFLDIRSPGLGDTAMYLCATRVPGAGGQETQYFGPGTRLLVL.

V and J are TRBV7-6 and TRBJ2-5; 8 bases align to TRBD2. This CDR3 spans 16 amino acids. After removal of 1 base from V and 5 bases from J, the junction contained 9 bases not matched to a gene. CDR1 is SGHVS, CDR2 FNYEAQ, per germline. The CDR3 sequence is CASSLGAGGAFETQYF. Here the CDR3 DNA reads TGTGCCAGCAGCTTAGGGGCGGGGGGCGCGTTCGAGACCCAGTACTTC.

The DNA for the CDR3 is TGTGCCAGCCGGCGGGACGAGGCGGGTAATCAGCCCCAGCATTTT. This encodes CASRRDEAGNQPQHF. V is TRBV2 and J is TRBJ1-5, with D tentatively TRBD1 (5 bases). This CDR3 region has 15 residues. The germline gives CDR1 SNHLY, CDR2 FYNNEI. V was clipped by 8 bases and J by 4 bases, with 18 bases between them.

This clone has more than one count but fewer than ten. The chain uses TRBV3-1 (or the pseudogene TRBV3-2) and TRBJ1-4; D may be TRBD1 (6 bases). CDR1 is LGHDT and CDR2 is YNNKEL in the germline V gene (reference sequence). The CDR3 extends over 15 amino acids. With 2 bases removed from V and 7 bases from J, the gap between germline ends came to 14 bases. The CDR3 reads CASSQPVLRGEKLFF. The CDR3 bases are TGTGCCAGCAGCCAACCCGTCCTCAGGGGTGAAAAACTGTTTTTT.

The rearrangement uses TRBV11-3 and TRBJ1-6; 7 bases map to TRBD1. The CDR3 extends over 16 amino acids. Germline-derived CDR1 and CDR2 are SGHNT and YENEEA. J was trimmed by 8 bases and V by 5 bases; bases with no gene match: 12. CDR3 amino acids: CASSRQNRGWHSPLHF. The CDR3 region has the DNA TGTGCCAGCAGCCGCCAAAACAGGGGCTGGCATTCACCCCTCCACTTT. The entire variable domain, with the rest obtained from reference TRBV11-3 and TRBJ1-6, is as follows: EAGVVQSPRYKIIEKKQPVAFWCNPISGHNTLYWYLQNLGQGPELLIRYENEEAVDDSQLPKDRFSAERLKGVDSTLKIQPAELGDSAVYLCASSRQNRGWHSPLHFGNGTRLTVT.

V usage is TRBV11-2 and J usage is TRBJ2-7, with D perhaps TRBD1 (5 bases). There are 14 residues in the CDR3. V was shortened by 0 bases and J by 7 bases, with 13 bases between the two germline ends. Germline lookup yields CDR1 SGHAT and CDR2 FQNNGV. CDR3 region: CASSLEAGPREQYF. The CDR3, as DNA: TGTGCCAGCAGCTTAGAGGCAGGGCCACGGGAGCAGTACTTC. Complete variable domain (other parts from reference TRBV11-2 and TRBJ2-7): EAGVAQSPRYKIIEKRQSVAFWCNPISGHATLYWYQQILGQGPKLLIQFQNNGVVDDSQLPKDRFSAERLKGVDSTLKIQPAKLEDSAVYLCASSLEAGPREQYFGPGTRLTVT.